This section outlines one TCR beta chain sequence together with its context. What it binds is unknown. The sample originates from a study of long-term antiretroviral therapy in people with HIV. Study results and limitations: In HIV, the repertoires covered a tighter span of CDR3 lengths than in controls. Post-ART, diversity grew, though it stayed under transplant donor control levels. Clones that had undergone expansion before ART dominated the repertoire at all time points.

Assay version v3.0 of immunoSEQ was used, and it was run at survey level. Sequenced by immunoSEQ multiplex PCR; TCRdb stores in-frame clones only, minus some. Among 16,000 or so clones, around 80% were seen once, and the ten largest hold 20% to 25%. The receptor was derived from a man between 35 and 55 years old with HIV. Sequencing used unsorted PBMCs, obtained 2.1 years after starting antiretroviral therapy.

The CDR3 coding sequence is TGTGCCAGCAGTTACAGGGGAAGAGGGGATCAGCCCCAGCATTTT. Its translation: CASSYRGRGDQPQHF. V gene TRBV27 combines with J gene TRBJ1-5, with 7 bases matching TRBD1. Looked up from germline, CDR1 is MNHEY and CDR2 is SMNVEV (reference sequence). The CDR3 contains 15 residues. V lost 4 bases and J lost 5; bases outside the gene matches: 8.